A selection of T cell receptor beta chains follows, all from one sample in a study of early T cells in non-severe SARS-CoV-2 infection. TCRdb re-called the 5' RACE reads through MiXCR, storing one row per CDR3 protein. The sample has roughly 28,000 distinct CDR3 sequences; roughly 6% are singletons. Sample: whole blood. The receptor source for this set is an adult who was a healthcare worker with PCR-confirmed SARS-CoV-2 infection or an uninfected control (not recorded which). Each CDR3 is given with its conserved first and last residue. The D gene is left open where the match is weak. Expanded clones get a size class; other rows say once, few or many, or leave the size out.

clone_size j_call d_call v_call cdr3_aa cdr3_nt
NA TRBJ2-7 NA TRBV3-1 CASSQGASPSYEQYF TGTGCCAGCAGCCAAGGGGCTTCTCCCTCCTACGAGCAGTACTTC
few TRBJ2-2 NA TRBV20-1 CSARDRLAGPTGELFF TGCAGTGCTAGAGATAGACTGGCGGGGCCCACCGGGGAGCTGTTTTTT
many TRBJ2-1 NA TRBV28 CAGSLLQGPGDEQFF TGTGCCGGCAGCCTTCTCCAGGGGCCGGGGGATGAGCAGTTCTTC
many TRBJ2-7 NA TRBV2 CASSDYEQYF TGTGCCAGCAGTGACTACGAGCAGTACTTC
few TRBJ2-7 NA TRBV5-1 CASSYQGNEQYF TGCGCCAGCAGTTATCAGGGAAACGAGCAGTACTTC
medium-sized TRBJ2-7 NA TRBV27 CASSLSEVGYEQYF TGTGCCAGCAGTTTATCGGAGGTCGGCTACGAGCAGTACTTC
few TRBJ2-7 TRBD2 TRBV18 CASSPVGMGGIQTSEQYF TGTGCCAGCTCACCAGTAGGGATGGGAGGGATCCAAACATCTGAGCAGTACTTC
many TRBJ2-3 NA TRBV6-5 CASSYRGWGRDTQYF TGTGCCAGCAGTTACAGGGGTTGGGGACGTGATACGCAGTATTTT
NA TRBJ2-2 NA TRBV29-1 CSVQGNTTGELFF TGCAGCGTGCAGGGCAACACAACCGGGGAGCTGTTTTTT
many TRBJ2-7 NA TRBV24-1 CATSDSGLYEQYF TGTGCCACCAGTGATTCCGGTTTGTACGAGCAGTACTTC
many TRBJ2-1 TRBD2 TRBV10-1 CASSEGTSGRSEQFF TGCGCCAGCAGTGAAGGGACTAGCGGGAGAAGTGAGCAGTTCTTC
many TRBJ2-5 TRBD1 TRBV24-1 CATSDPPGQGGETQYF TGTGCCACCAGTGATCCCCCGGGACAGGGTGGGGAGACCCAGTACTTC
many TRBJ1-4 NA TRBV19 CASSIDGKLFF TGTGCCAGTAGTATTGATGGAAAACTGTTTTTT
many TRBJ2-1 NA TRBV5-1 CASSLSPPGFSGPYNEQFF TGCGCCAGCAGCCTATCCCCCCCCGGTTTCAGCGGGCCTTACAATGAGCAGTTCTTC
many TRBJ1-1 TRBD1 TRBV12-3/TRBV12-4 CASSLETGEKVGF TGTGCCAGCAGTTTAGAGACAGGGGAGAAAGTCGGCTTT
few TRBJ2-1 TRBD2 TRBV28 CASSLRGRVNEQFF TGTGCCAGCAGTTTACGGGGGAGGGTGAATGAGCAGTTCTTC
many TRBJ2-2 NA TRBV12-3/TRBV12-4 CASGEQDRGGELFF TGTGCCAGCGGAGAACAGGACCGTGGCGGGGAGCTGTTTTTT
many TRBJ2-2 NA TRBV4-2 CASSQDPGRAGELFF TGTGCCAGCAGCCAAGATCCGGGCAGGGCCGGGGAGCTGTTTTTT
many TRBJ2-3 NA TRBV14 CASSLGVGTDTQYF TGTGCCAGCAGCCTAGGGGTGGGCACAGATACGCAGTATTTT
many TRBJ1-6 TRBD1 TRBV7-9 CASSYPQGASNSPLHF TGTGCCAGCAGCTACCCACAGGGGGCCAGTAATTCACCCCTCCACTTT
many TRBJ2-7 TRBD1 TRBV6-5 CASSSLTGIFYEQYF TGTGCCAGCAGTTCCTTGACAGGGATTTTCTACGAGCAGTACTTC
many TRBJ2-7 TRBD2 TRBV20-1 CSAPVLAGAEQYF TGCAGTGCCCCGGTACTAGCGGGAGCCGAGCAGTACTTC
NA TRBJ1-1 TRBD1 TRBV7-3 CASSLTDRGINTEAFF TGTGCCAGCAGCTTAACGGACAGGGGTATTAACACTGAAGCTTTCTTT
many TRBJ2-3 NA TRBV19 CASREGVGTDTQYF TGTGCCAGTAGGGAGGGAGTAGGCACAGATACGCAGTATTTT
many TRBJ1-4 NA TRBV12-3/TRBV12-4 CASSLLQKATNEKLFF TGTGCCAGCAGTTTATTGCAGAAGGCAACTAATGAAAAACTGTTTTTT
many TRBJ1-5 TRBD1 TRBV19 CASSIWGQGSNQPQHF TGTGCCAGTAGTATCTGGGGACAGGGTAGCAATCAGCCCCAGCATTTT
many TRBJ2-7 TRBD2 TRBV12-3/TRBV12-4 CASSLSGSSYEQYF TGTGCCAGCAGTTTGAGCGGGAGCTCCTACGAGCAGTACTTC
few TRBJ2-7 NA TRBV6-5 CASSSRLRGYEQYF TGTGCCAGCAGCTCCAGACTCCGGGGGTACGAGCAGTACTTC
many TRBJ2-1 NA TRBV2 CASRGENEQFF TGTGCCAGCAGAGGAGAGAATGAGCAGTTCTTC
many TRBJ2-2 TRBD1 TRBV4-2 CASSQGDRPTGELFF TGTGCCAGCAGCCAAGGGGACAGACCCACCGGGGAGCTGTTTTTT
medium-sized TRBJ2-4 NA TRBV7-2 CASSLDSGLAKNIQYF TGTGCCAGCAGCTTAGATAGCGGCCTAGCCAAAAACATTCAGTACTTC
NA TRBJ2-2 NA TRBV7-3 CASSLTRDEELFF TGTGCCAGCAGCTTAACGAGGGACGAGGAGCTGTTTTTT
few TRBJ1-5 TRBD1 TRBV6-2/TRBV6-3 CASSLGQGGNQPQHF TGTGCCAGCAGCCTCGGACAGGGAGGCAATCAGCCCCAGCATTTT
medium-sized TRBJ2-6 TRBD2 TRBV6-4 CASSDSSLASGGYSGANVLTF TGTGCCAGCAGTGACTCGAGTCTGGCTAGCGGGGGGTACTCTGGGGCCAACGTCCTGACTTTC
many TRBJ1-2 NA TRBV5-1 CASSPQGKSNYGYTF TGCGCCAGCAGTCCTCAGGGAAAGTCGAACTATGGCTACACCTTC
many TRBJ1-2 NA TRBV24-1 CATSDLTGNGYTF TGTGCCACCAGTGATTTGACAGGGAATGGCTACACCTTC
many TRBJ2-3 NA TRBV2 CASSSKGRGTDTQYF TGTGCCAGCAGTTCCAAGGGGAGGGGGACAGATACGCAGTATTTT
many TRBJ1-1 NA TRBV12-3/TRBV12-4 CASSLVSGRLNTEAFF TGTGCCAGCAGTTTGGTCTCGGGACGTTTGAACACTGAAGCTTTCTTT
many TRBJ1-2 NA TRBV4-3 CASSQRNYGYTF TGCGCCAGCAGCCAACGCAACTATGGCTACACCTTC
few TRBJ2-7 TRBD1 TRBV7-9 CASSPTGAEQYF TGTGCCAGCAGCCCAACAGGGGCCGAGCAGTACTTC
few TRBJ2-2 TRBD1 TRBV6-1 CASSPTGGPFVGELFF TGTGCCAGCAGTCCTACAGGGGGCCCCTTCGTCGGGGAGCTGTTTTTT
many TRBJ2-3 NA TRBV6-1 CASSEPKDTQYF TGTGCCAGCAGTGAACCAAAAGATACGCAGTATTTT
many TRBJ1-4 NA TRBV12-3/TRBV12-4 CASSDPGFVGEKLFF TGTGCCAGCAGTGACCCAGGGTTCGTTGGTGAAAAACTGTTTTTT
few TRBJ2-7 TRBD1 TRBV24-1 CATSRTGYYEQYF TGTGCCACCAGTCGGACAGGGTACTACGAGCAGTACTTC
many TRBJ2-2 NA TRBV12-3/TRBV12-4 CASSLGGMTNTGELFF TGTGCCAGCAGTTTAGGCGGGATGACAAACACCGGGGAGCTGTTTTTT
NA TRBJ2-3 NA TRBV7-9 CASSLRPQDTQYF TGTGCCAGCAGCTTAAGACCCCAGGATACGCAGTATTTT
many TRBJ2-1 TRBD1 TRBV29-1 CSVTTGKSYNEQFF TGCAGCGTTACGACAGGGAAGTCCTACAATGAGCAGTTCTTC
many TRBJ2-7 TRBD1 TRBV20-1 CSASQTGSTYEQYF TGCAGTGCTAGTCAGACAGGGAGCACCTACGAGCAGTACTTC
medium-sized TRBJ2-7 TRBD1 TRBV5-1 CASSLVRGREQYF TGCGCCAGCAGCTTGGTCAGGGGGCGCGAGCAGTACTTC
many TRBJ2-3 NA TRBV6-2/TRBV6-3 CASSYSGSRQSPTDTQYF TGTGCCAGCAGTTACTCGGGGAGCCGACAGAGCCCCACAGATACGCAGTATTTT
many TRBJ2-7 NA TRBV27 CASSFSGSRYEQYF TGTGCCAGCAGTTTCTCAGGGTCTAGGTACGAGCAGTACTTC
many TRBJ1-2 TRBD1 TRBV11-1 CASSSYRTAGGEGYTF TGTGCCAGCAGCTCGTACCGTACGGCAGGGGGTGAGGGCTACACCTTC
NA TRBJ1-2 NA TRBV6-5 CASSYGQVGYGYTF TGTGCCAGCAGTTACGGGCAGGTGGGCTATGGCTACACCTTC
many TRBJ2-7 NA TRBV19 CASSIVGDNPYEQYF TGTGCCAGTAGTATAGTTGGGGACAACCCCTACGAGCAGTACTTC
many TRBJ2-3 TRBD2 TRBV6-2/TRBV6-3 CASSLAGSTDTQYF TGTGCCAGCAGTCTAGCGGGAAGCACAGATACGCAGTATTTT